The rows below give T cell receptor beta chains drawn from one sample of a study of vaccination and CD4 T cells after COVID-19. TCRdb reprocessed the PCR reads with MiXCR, giving one entry per CDR3 protein. The sample contains roughly 31,000 distinct CDR3 sequences, roughly 50% of which appear only once. The sequencing used CD4+ T cells from blood, collected about 7 months after SARS-CoV-2 vaccination. The receptors shown here come from a human donor who had recovered from COVID-19. Both conserved end residues are part of each CDR3. The D gene is left open where the match is weak. Clone size is shown for a subset of rows, as once, few, many or a class of expanded clone.

d_call j_call v_call clone_size cdr3_length cdr3_nt cdr3_aa
NA TRBJ2-3 TRBV7-9 few 11 TGTGCCAGCAGCTTTAAATATACGCAGTATTTT CASSFKYTQYF
TRBD1 TRBJ1-1 TRBV10-3 few 15 TGTGCCATCAGCCCTGGGAGGGGGCAAGTTGGAGAAGCTTTCTTT CAISPGRGQVGEAFF
NA TRBJ2-1 TRBV20-1 NA 17 TGCAGTGCTAGAGAGCTTAAGCCTCGACTATCCTGGAATGAGCAGTTCTTC CSARELKPRLSWNEQFF
NA TRBJ1-2 TRBV15 NA 16 TGTGCCACCAGCAGTAGTCGTGGGCAGGACCTCTATGGCTACACCTTC CATSSSRGQDLYGYTF
TRBD2 TRBJ2-7 TRBV27 few 14 TGTGCCAGCAGTTTACTAGCGGGAGCTGGAGAGCAGTACTTC CASSLLAGAGEQYF
NA TRBJ1-1 TRBV20-1 NA 15 TGCAGTGCTAGAAAAGAAGGGGGGAGTTGGACTGAAGCTTTCTTT CSARKEGGSWTEAFF
TRBD2 TRBJ2-5 TRBV20-1 few 15 TGCAGCAGAGTAGAAATGGCGGGAGCACAAGAGACCCAGTACTTC CSRVEMAGAQETQYF
TRBD2 TRBJ2-7 TRBV12-3/TRBV12-4 NA 12 TGTGCCAGCAAGAGTTATAGCGGGAGGCGTAACTTC CASKSYSGRRNF
NA TRBJ1-1 TRBV7-9 few 13 TGTGCCAGCAGCCCCGAAGGTTTGACTGAAGCTTTCTTT CASSPEGLTEAFF
TRBD1 TRBJ2-7 TRBV20-1 NA 12 TGCAGTGCGAGTGGACAGGGTGGAGAGCAGTACTTC CSASGQGGEQYF
NA TRBJ2-3 TRBV7-9 NA 14 TGTGCCAGCAGCTTCCAGATGGGCACAGATACGCAGTATTTT CASSFQMGTDTQYF
TRBD1 TRBJ1-5 TRBV6-2/TRBV6-3 NA 15 TGTGCCAGCAGTTGGGACAGGGATCTCGGTCAGCCCCAGCATTTT CASSWDRDLGQPQHF
NA TRBJ2-7 TRBV7-8 NA 14 TGTGCCAGCAGCTTAGGAGGGTATGGCTACGAGCAGTACTTC CASSLGGYGYEQYF
NA TRBJ1-5 TRBV7-9 NA 13 TGTGCCAGCAGCTTAGAGGCTAATCAGCCCCAGCATTTT CASSLEANQPQHF
NA TRBJ2-2 TRBV11-2 few 15 TGTGCCAGCAGCCCCTACAGACCGGACACCGGGGAGCTGTTTTTT CASSPYRPDTGELFF
NA TRBJ2-1 TRBV7-2 once 13 TGTGCCAGCAGGGCTGGGCTGAACAATGAGCAGTTCTTC CASRAGLNNEQFF
NA TRBJ1-1 TRBV6-5 NA 14 TGTGCCAGCAGCTACGGGACACGCCTTACCCGAGCTTTCTTT CASSYGTRLTRAFF
NA TRBJ2-7 TRBV6-1 few 15 TGTGCCAGCAGCCGCGGACGGTTGGGCTCCTACGAGCAGTACTTC CASSRGRLGSYEQYF
NA TRBJ2-5 TRBV5-1 NA 14 TGCGCCAGCAGCTTCCCGGACATACAAGAGACCCAGTACTTC CASSFPDIQETQYF
TRBD1 TRBJ1-1 TRBV20-1 NA 12 TGCAGCGCCACGGACAGGGGGCTTGAAGCTTTCTTT CSATDRGLEAFF
NA TRBJ1-3 TRBV20-1 few 15 TGCAGTGCTAACCGGGACACCAGCTCTGGAAACACCATATATTTT CSANRDTSSGNTIYF
TRBD2 TRBJ2-5 TRBV19 NA 17 TGTGCCAGTAAAAGTCGACTAGCGGAAAGAGTCCAAGAGACCCAGTACTTC CASKSRLAERVQETQYF
TRBD2 TRBJ2-7 TRBV20-1 few 15 TGCAGTGCTATCCAGACTAGCGGGAGCTCCTACGAGCAGTACTTC CSAIQTSGSSYEQYF
NA TRBJ1-2 TRBV7-9 NA 13 TGTGCCAGCGGTAAGGGGCCCGGCTATGGCTACACCTTC CASGKGPGYGYTF
TRBD2 TRBJ2-7 TRBV20-1 NA 15 TGCAGTGCTAGAGATCGGGCTAGCGGGAGTTACGAGCAGTACTTC CSARDRASGSYEQYF
TRBD1 TRBJ1-5 TRBV7-9 NA 14 TGTGCCAGCAGCCCGACAGGGCTAGCACAGCCCCAGCATTTT CASSPTGLAQPQHF
TRBD2 TRBJ2-5 TRBV20-1 few 15 TGCAGTGCTAGAGACAGCGGGAGGGCCCCAGAGACCCAGTACTTC CSARDSGRAPETQYF
TRBD2 TRBJ2-3 TRBV20-1 NA 16 TGCAGTGCTAGCGGCCTCGCGGGAGGGGCGGGGGATACGCAGTATTTT CSASGLAGGAGDTQYF
NA TRBJ2-7 TRBV27 few 13 TGTGCCAGCAGTTTATTCGGGGGCTACGAGCAGTACTTC CASSLFGGYEQYF
TRBD1 TRBJ1-6 TRBV6-1 NA 15 TGTGCCAGCAGGGGCCCCGGGACAGGGGGATCACCCCTCCACTTT CASRGPGTGGSPLHF
TRBD2 TRBJ2-5 TRBV7-3 NA 12 TGTGCCACCATAGCGGGAGAAGAGACCCAGTACTTC CATIAGEETQYF
NA TRBJ2-3 TRBV11-2 NA 13 TGTGCCAGCAGCTTAGGGTATCCTGATACGCAGTATTTT CASSLGYPDTQYF
TRBD1 TRBJ1-1 TRBV15 few 15 TGTGCCACCAGCATGGGACAGCCTTTGAACACTGAAGCTTTCTTT CATSMGQPLNTEAFF
TRBD2 TRBJ2-1 TRBV7-3 few 16 TGTGCCAGCAGCAATAGCGGCGGGGGGTACTACAATGAGCAGTTCTTC CASSNSGGGYYNEQFF
TRBD2 TRBJ2-3 TRBV20-1 NA 18 TGCAGTGCTAGATACGGGACCGCGGCTAGCGGGATCACAGATACGCAGTATTTT CSARYGTAASGITDTQYF
NA TRBJ2-1 TRBV7-6 NA 13 TGTGCCAGCAGCCCCCTGTTTGGCAATGAGCAGTTCTTC CASSPLFGNEQFF
TRBD2 TRBJ2-7 TRBV7-9 NA 16 TGTGCCAGCAGCCCCGGGACTAGCGGGAGAGGACCCGAGCAGTACTTC CASSPGTSGRGPEQYF
NA TRBJ1-2 TRBV4-3 few 15 TGCGCCAGCAGCCAAGATAGGGTACCTAACTATGGCTACACCTTC CASSQDRVPNYGYTF
NA TRBJ2-5 TRBV7-2 NA 14 TGTGCCAGCAGCTTAGGGGGGCGGCCGGGCCCCCAGTACTTC CASSLGGRPGPQYF
TRBD1 TRBJ1-2 TRBV20-1 NA 15 TGCAGTGCCGTCCCAGACAGGGTTGTTATCCATGGCTACACCTTC CSAVPDRVVIHGYTF
NA TRBJ2-3 TRBV10-3 NA 13 TGTGCCGCCATGAAGACTGAGACAGATACGCAGTATTTT CAAMKTETDTQYF
TRBD1 TRBJ1-2 TRBV7-9 NA 13 TGTGCCAGCAGCTTAGGACAGGGGGGCGGCTACACCTTC CASSLGQGGGYTF
NA TRBJ1-1 TRBV6-2/TRBV6-3 NA 15 TGTGCCAGCAGTTACTTGGGTATCGGTGGCACTGAAGCTTTCTTT CASSYLGIGGTEAFF
NA TRBJ1-5 TRBV6-5 few 13 TGTGCCAGCAGTTACACATTTCAGGGGCCCCAGCATTTT CASSYTFQGPQHF
NA TRBJ1-5 TRBV6-5 few 13 TGTGCCAGCAGTTACCAGGACAGACAGCCCCAGCATTTT CASSYQDRQPQHF
NA TRBJ1-5 TRBV6-2/TRBV6-3 NA 12 TGTGCCAGCAGTTACGTAGCGAAGCCCCAGCATTTT CASSYVAKPQHF